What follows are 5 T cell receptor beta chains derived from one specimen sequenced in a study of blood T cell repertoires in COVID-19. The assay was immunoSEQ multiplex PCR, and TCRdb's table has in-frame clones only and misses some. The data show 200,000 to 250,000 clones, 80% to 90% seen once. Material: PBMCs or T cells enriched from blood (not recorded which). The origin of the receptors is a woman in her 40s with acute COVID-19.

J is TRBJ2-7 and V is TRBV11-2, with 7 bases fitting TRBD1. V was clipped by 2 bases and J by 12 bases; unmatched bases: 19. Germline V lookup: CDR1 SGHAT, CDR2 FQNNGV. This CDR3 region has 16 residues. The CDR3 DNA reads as TGTGCCAGCAGCTTAATGCCCGGGAACCTTCAGGGGGAAGTGTACTTC. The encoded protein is CASSLMPGNLQGEVYF.

The CDR3 coding sequence is TGTGCCAGCAGCTTAGTCCCCTGGACAGGGGGGGGCCCAGATACGCAGTATTTT. The encoded protein is CASSLVPWTGGGPDTQYF. The chain carries TRBV11-3 and TRBJ2-3, with 10 bases matching TRBD1. Germline-derived CDR1 and CDR2 are SGHNT and YENEEA. The CDR3 runs to 18 residues. The J segment lost 4 bases and the V segment lost 1 base, leaving 11 bases of the junction unmatched.

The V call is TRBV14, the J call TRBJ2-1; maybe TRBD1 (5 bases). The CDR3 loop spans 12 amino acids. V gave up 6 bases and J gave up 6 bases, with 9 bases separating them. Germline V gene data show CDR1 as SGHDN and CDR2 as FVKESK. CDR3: CASSQTVNEQFF. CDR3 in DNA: TGTGCCAGCAGTCAGACAGTCAATGAGCAGTTCTTC.

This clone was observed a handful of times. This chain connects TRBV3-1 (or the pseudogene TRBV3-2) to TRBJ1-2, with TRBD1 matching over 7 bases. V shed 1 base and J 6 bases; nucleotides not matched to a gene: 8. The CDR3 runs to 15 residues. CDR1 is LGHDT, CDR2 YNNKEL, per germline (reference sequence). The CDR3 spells CASSQGTTGPNGYTF. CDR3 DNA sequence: TGTGCCAGCAGCCAAGGGACGACAGGGCCTAATGGCTACACCTTC.

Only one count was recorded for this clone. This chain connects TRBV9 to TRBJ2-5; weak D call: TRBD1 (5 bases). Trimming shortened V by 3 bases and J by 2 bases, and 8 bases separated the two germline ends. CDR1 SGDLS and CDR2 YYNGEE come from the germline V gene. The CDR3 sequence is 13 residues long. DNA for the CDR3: TGTGCCAGCAGCGGAGCAGGGCAAGAGACCCAGTACTTC. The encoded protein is CASSGAGQETQYF.